The T cell receptor beta chain described here comes from a study of T-cell memory formation after mild COVID-19. Regarding the study as a whole: Among CD4+ contracting clones, most were CM and EM, and CD8+ ones EMRA. Clones that contracted from day 15 to 85 had balanced CD4/CD8; later expanders were CD4+ biased.

This CDR3 comprises 14 residues. V lost 8 bases, J lost 0 bases, and 11 bases lay in between. Germline V CDR1 and CDR2: MNHNY, SVGAGI (reference sequence). TCRdb reprocessed the 5' RACE reads with MiXCR, giving one entry per CDR3 protein. In the table there are 40,000 to 55,000 distinct CDR3 sequences, 9% to 15% of which are singletons. This clonotype was seen ten or more times. Its antigen is currently unknown. This chain links TRBV6-6 with TRBJ1-3; D gene ambiguous. Specimen: PBMCs or a T cell subset sorted from them (not recorded which). The receptor was isolated from a man aged 18-30 years who had mild COVID-19 (a few samples of this study predate the infection). Cell type and time point are not known. CDR3 bases: TGTGCCAGCCTTACAGTGAGCTCTGGAAACACCATATATTTT. It yields the protein CASLTVSSGNTIYF.